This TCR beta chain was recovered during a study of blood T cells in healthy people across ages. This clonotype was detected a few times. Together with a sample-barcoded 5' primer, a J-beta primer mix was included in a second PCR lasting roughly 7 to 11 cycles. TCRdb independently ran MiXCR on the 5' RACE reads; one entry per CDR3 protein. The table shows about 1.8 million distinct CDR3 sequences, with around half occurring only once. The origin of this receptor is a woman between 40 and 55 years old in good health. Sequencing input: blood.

Here the CDR3 DNA reads TGTACCAGCAGCTTAGCGGGGGGCACCCTCAAAAACATTCAGTACTTC. It yields the protein CTSSLAGGTLKNIQYF. The V call is TRBV7-2, the J call TRBJ2-4; either TRBD1 or TRBD2 may supply D (6 bases each). The germline V gene encodes CDR1 SGHTA and CDR2 FQGNSA. Trimming removed 0 bases at V and 3 bases at J, with 12 bases between. This CDR3 region has 16 residues.